This T cell receptor beta chain comes out of a study of Ad26.COV2.S vaccination and SARS-CoV-2 variants. Whole-study findings and limits: In vaccinated individuals, spike-specific CD8+ and CD4+ T cell responses reportedly displayed substantial breadth. Vaccinated individuals (as opposed to placebo recipients) had higher spike-specific TCR breadth.

Stated treatment: roughly 18 received Ad26.COV2.S at low or high dose, single or two shots; several received placebo; per-sample allocation not given. Collection of the samples took place on day 63 after the first injection of vaccine or placebo. Per the germline V gene, CDR1 is MNHEY and CDR2 is SMNVEV (reference sequence). This CDR3 region has 13 residues. The V segment lost 5 bases and the J segment 6 bases; nucleotides outside the gene matches: 5. Remarks on this clone: As yet, its antigen is unknown.

Assay: immunoSEQ multiplex PCR; the TCRdb copy retains only in-frame clones and omits some. The table has some 320,000 clones, about 82% seen once. The rearrangement links TRBV27 to TRBJ2-7; 9 nucleotides agree with TRBD1. The sequenced sample was peripheral blood, obtained in a trial of Ad26.COV2.S vaccine versus placebo. This clonotype originated in a person aged 18-60 years who received the Ad26.COV2.S COVID-19 vaccine or a placebo. CDR3 sequence: CASSPQTGGEQYF. CDR3 bases: TGTGCCAGCAGTCCTCAGACAGGGGGCGAGCAGTACTTC.